This TCR beta chain was profiled in a study of cytomegalovirus exposure and HLA in healthy donors. Whole-study results and caveats: Later on, analysis showed that most CMV-associated TCR beta chains appeared to be HLA-restricted.

There are a few counts of this clone. Its specificity is unknown. It was with 60 Vbeta and 13 Jbeta primers that the PCR ran. Generated by immunoSEQ multiplex PCR, the TCRdb table keeps only in-frame clones and is missing some. The table records about 150,000 clones, around three quarters of them present only once. The CDR3 extends over 13 amino acids. V lost 5 bases to trimming and J lost 1 base, with 8 bases between them. The germline V gene has CDR1 SEHNR and CDR2 FQNEAQ (reference sequence). This TCR came from a man aged 35 to 55 in good health and CMV-seronegative. Sequenced sample: PBMCs. The chain uses TRBV7-9 and TRBJ1-1; D is ambiguous. The CDR3 reads CASSQDWNTEAFF. Written as DNA, the CDR3 is TGTGCCAGCAGCCAAGACTGGAACACTGAAGCTTTCTTT.